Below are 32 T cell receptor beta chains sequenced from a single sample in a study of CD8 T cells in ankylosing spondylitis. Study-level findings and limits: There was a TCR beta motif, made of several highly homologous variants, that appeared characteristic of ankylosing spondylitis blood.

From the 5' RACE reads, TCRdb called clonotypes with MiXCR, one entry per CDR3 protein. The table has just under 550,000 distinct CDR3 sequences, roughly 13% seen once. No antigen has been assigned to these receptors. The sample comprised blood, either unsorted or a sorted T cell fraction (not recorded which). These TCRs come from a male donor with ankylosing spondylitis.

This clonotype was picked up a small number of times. The CDR3 here is CASSLNLFYEQYF. The CDR3 DNA follows: TGTGCCAGCAGCTTGAACCTTTTCTACGAGCAGTACTTC. The rearrangement uses TRBV5-6 and TRBJ2-7; no definite D call. CDR3 length equals 13 residues. The germline CDR1 and CDR2 sequences are SGHDT and YYEEEE. Trimming cost V 1 base and J 3 bases, with 8 bases left between them. Supplemented by reference TRBV5-6 and TRBJ2-7, the full variable domain reads DAGVTQSPTHLIKTRGQQVTLRCSPKSGHDTVSWYQQALGQGPQFIFQYYEEEERQRGNFPDRFSGHQFPNYSSELNVNALLLGDSALYLCASSLNLFYEQYFGPGTRLTVT.

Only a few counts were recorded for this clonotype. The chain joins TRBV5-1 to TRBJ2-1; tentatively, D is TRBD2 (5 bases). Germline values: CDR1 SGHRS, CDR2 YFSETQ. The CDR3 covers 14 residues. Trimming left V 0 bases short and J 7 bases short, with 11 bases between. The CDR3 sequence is CASSLERRRNEQFF. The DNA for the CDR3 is TGCGCCAGCAGCTTGGAACGGAGGCGGAATGAGCAGTTCTTC.

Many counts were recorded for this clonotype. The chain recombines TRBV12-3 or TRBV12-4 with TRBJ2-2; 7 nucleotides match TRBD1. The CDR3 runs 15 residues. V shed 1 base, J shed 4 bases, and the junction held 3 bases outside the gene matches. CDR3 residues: CASSLVGTATGELFF. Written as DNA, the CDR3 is TGTGCCAGCAGTTTAGTGGGGACAGCCACCGGGGAGCTGTTTTTT.

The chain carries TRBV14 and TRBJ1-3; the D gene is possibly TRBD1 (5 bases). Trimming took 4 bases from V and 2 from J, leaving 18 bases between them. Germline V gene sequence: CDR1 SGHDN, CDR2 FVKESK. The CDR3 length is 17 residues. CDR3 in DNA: TGTGCCAGCAGCCGCGACCTAATCGGGACGGCTGGAAACACCATATATTTT. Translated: CASSRDLIGTAGNTIYF.

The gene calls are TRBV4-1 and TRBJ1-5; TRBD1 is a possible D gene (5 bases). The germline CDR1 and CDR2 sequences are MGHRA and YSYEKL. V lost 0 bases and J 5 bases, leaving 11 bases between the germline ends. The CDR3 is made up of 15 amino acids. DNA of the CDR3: TGCGCCAGCAGCCAAGAACGGGGAGGGGATCAGCCCCAGCATTTT. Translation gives CASSQERGGDQPQHF.

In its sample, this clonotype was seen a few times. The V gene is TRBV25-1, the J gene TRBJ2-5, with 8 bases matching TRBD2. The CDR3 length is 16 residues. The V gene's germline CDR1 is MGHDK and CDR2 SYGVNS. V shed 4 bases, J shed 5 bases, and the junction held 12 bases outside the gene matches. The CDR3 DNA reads TGTGCCAGCAGTGTAGCGGGAAGGGGGGAGGGGGAGACCCAGTACTTC. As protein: CASSVAGRGEGETQYF.

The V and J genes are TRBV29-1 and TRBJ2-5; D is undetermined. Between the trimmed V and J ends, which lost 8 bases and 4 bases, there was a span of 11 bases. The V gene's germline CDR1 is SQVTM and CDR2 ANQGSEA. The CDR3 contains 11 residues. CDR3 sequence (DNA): TGCAGCTCTGTGGCATCAGAGACCCAGTACTTC. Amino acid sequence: CSSVASETQYF.

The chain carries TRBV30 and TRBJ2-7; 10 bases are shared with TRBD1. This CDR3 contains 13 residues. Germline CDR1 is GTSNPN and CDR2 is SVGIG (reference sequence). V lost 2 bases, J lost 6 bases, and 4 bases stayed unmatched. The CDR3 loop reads CAWSRQGASEQYF. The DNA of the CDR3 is TGTGCCTGGAGTCGACAGGGGGCCAGCGAGCAGTACTTC.

CDR3 amino acids: CASSPGQGVNTGELFF. For the CDR3, the DNA is TGCGCCAGCAGCCCCGGACAGGGGGTAAACACCGGGGAGCTGTTTTTT. The rearrangement joins TRBV5-1 to TRBJ2-2, with TRBD1 matching 10 bases. The CDR3 runs to 16 residues. Trimming removed 4 bases from V and 2 bases from J; junction bases left unmatched: 5. Germline values: CDR1 SGHRS, CDR2 YFSETQ.

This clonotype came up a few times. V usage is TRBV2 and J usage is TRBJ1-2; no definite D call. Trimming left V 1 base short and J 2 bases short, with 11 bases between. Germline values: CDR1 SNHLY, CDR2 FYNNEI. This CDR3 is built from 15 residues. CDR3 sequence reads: CASSEVAGGNYGYTF. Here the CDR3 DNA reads TGTGCCAGCAGTGAAGTGGCAGGAGGGAACTATGGCTACACCTTC.

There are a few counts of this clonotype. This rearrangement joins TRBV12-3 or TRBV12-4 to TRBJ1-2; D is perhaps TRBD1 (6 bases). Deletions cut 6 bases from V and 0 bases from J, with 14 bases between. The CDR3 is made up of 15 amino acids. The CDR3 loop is CASRPTGSSNYGYTF. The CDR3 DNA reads TGTGCCAGCAGACCTACAGGGAGCTCTAACTATGGCTACACCTTC.

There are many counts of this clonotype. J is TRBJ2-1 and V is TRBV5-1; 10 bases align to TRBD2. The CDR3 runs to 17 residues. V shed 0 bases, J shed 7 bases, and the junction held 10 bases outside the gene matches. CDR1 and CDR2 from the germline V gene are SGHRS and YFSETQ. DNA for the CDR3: TGCGCCAGCAGCTTGGCCAATCTAGCGGGAGACTTTAATGAGCAGTTCTTC. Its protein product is CASSLANLAGDFNEQFF.

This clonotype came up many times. In DNA, the CDR3 is TGTGCCAGCAGCCCCCACAGGGGGCCTGGGTACGAGCAGTACTTC. This translates into CASSPHRGPGYEQYF. This chain joins TRBV7-9 and TRBJ2-7, with 9 bases fitting TRBD1. The length of the CDR3 is 15 residues. CDR1 and CDR2 from the germline V gene are SEHNR and FQNEAQ (reference sequence). J gave up 4 bases and V 5 bases, and 9 bases lay outside the gene matches.

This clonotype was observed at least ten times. The CDR3 here is CASSLVGLATDTQYF. The CDR3, as DNA: TGTGCCAGCAGCTTAGTGGGACTAGCGACAGATACGCAGTATTTT. The chain joins TRBV7-2 to TRBJ2-3, with 10 bases lining up with TRBD2. V dropped 1 base and J dropped 3; count of bases not matched to a gene: 1. This CDR3 region has 15 residues. Germline CDR1 is SGHTA and CDR2 is FQGNSA.

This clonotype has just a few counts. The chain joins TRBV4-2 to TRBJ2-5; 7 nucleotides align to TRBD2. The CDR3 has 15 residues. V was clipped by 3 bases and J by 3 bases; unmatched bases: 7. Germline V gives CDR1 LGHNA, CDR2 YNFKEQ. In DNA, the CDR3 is TGTGCCAGCAGCCACGGCGGGGGACCCGAAGAGACCCAGTACTTC. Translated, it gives CASSHGGGPEETQYF.

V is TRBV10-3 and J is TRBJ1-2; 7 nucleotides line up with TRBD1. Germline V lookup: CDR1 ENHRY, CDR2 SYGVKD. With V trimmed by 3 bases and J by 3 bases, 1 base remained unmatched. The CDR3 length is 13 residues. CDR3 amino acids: CAISDDRDYGYTF. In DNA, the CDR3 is TGTGCCATCAGTGACGACAGGGACTATGGCTACACCTTC.

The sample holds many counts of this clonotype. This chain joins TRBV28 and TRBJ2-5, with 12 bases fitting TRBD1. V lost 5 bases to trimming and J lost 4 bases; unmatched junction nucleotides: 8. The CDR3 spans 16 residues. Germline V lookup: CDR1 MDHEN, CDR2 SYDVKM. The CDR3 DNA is TGTGCCAGCAGTCCACCGGGACAGGGGGCCCGAGAGACCCAGTACTTC. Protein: CASSPPGQGARETQYF.

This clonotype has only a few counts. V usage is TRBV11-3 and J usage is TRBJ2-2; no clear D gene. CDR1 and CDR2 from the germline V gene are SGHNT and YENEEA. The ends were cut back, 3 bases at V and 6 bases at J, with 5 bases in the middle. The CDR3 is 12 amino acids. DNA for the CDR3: TGTGCCAGCAGCTTCACGGCCGGGGAGCTGTTTTTT. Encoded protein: CASSFTAGELFF. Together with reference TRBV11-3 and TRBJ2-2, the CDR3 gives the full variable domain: EAGVVQSPRYKIIEKKQPVAFWCNPISGHNTLYWYLQNLGQGPELLIRYENEEAVDDSQLPKDRFSAERLKGVDSTLKIQPAELGDSAVYLCASSFTAGELFFGEGSRLTVL.

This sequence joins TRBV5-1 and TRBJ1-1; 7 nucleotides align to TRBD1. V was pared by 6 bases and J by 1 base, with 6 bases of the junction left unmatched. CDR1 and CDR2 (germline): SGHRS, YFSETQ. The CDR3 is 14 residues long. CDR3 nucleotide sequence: TGCGCCAGCAAAAGGACAGGCCAGAACACTGAAGCTTTCTTT. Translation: CASKRTGQNTEAFF.

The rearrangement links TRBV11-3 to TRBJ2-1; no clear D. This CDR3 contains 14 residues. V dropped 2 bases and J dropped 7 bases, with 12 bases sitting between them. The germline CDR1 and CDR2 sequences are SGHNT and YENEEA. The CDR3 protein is CASSLIRGRNEQFF. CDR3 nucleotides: TGTGCCAGCAGCTTAATCAGAGGACGGAATGAGCAGTTCTTC. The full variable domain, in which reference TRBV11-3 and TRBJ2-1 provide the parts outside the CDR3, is EAGVVQSPRYKIIEKKQPVAFWCNPISGHNTLYWYLQNLGQGPELLIRYENEEAVDDSQLPKDRFSAERLKGVDSTLKIQPAELGDSAVYLCASSLIRGRNEQFFGPGTRLTVL.

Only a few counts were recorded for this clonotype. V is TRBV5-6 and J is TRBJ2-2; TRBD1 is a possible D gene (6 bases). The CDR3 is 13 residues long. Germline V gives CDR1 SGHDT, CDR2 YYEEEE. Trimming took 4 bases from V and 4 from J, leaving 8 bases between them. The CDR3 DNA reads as TGTGCCAGCAGCCACAGGGTCACCGGGGAGCTGTTTTTT. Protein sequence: CASSHRVTGELFF.

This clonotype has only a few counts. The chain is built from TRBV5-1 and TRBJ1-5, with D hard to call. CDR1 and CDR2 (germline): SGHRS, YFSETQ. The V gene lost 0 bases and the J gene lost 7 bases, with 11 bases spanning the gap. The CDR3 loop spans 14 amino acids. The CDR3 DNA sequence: TGCGCCAGCAGCTTGGAAGGGCCGGGCCAGCCCCAGCATTTT. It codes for CASSLEGPGQPQHF.

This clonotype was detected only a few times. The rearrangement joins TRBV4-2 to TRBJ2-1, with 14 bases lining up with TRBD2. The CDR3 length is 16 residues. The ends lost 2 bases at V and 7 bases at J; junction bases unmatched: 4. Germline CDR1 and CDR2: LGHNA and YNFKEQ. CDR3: CASSQSGTSGSNEQFF. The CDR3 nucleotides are TGTGCCAGCAGCCAATCCGGGACTAGCGGGAGTAATGAGCAGTTCTTC.

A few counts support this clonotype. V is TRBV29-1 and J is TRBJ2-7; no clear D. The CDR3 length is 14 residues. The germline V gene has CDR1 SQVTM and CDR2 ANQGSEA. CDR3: CSQSHRPRVAEQYV. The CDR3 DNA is TGCAGTCAATCCCATCGGCCACGGGTGGCCGAGCAGTACGTC.

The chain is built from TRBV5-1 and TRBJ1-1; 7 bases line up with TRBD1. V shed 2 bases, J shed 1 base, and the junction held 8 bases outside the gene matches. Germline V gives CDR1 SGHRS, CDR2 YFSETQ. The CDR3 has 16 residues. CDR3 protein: CASSFSRQGKNTEAFF. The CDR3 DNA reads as TGCGCCAGCAGCTTTAGCAGACAGGGCAAGAACACTGAAGCTTTCTTT.

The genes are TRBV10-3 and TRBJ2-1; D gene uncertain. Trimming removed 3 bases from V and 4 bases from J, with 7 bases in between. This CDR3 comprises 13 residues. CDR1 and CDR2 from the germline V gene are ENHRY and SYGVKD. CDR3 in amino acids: CAISERLYNEQFF. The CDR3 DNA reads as TGTGCCATCAGTGAACGGCTTTACAATGAGCAGTTCTTC.

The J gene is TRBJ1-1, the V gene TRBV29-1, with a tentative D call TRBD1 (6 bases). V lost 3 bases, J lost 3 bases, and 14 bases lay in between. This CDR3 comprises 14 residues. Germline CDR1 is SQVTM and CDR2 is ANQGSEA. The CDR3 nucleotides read TGCAGCGTTGATAAGACAGGATTGGACACTGAAGCTTTCTTT. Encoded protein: CSVDKTGLDTEAFF.

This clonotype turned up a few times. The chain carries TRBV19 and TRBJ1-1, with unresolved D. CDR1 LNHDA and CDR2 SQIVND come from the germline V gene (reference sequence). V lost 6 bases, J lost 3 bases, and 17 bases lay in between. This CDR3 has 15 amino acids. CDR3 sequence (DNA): TGTGCCAGTAGGGGAGTAAATTTAGGAGACACTGAAGCTTTCTTT. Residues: CASRGVNLGDTEAFF. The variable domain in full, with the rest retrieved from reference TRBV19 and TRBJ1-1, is DGGITQSPKYLFRKEGQNVTLSCEQNLNHDAMYWYRQDPGQGLRLIYYSQIVNDFQKGDIAEGYSVSREKKESFPLTVTSAQKNPTAFYLCASRGVNLGDTEAFFGQGTRLTVV.

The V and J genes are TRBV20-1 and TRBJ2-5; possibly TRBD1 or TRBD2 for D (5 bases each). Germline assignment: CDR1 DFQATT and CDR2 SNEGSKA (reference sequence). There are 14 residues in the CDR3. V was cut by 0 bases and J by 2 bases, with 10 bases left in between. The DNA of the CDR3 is TGCAGTGCTAGAGATGGGGGAGAACAAGAGACCCAGTACTTC. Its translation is CSARDGGEQETQYF.

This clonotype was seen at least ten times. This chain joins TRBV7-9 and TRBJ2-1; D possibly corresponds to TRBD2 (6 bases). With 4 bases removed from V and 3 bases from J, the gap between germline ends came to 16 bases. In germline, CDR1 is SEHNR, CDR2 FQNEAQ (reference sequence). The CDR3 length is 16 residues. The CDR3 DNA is TGTGCCAGCAGCTCTACCTGGGGACTCAACTACAATGAGCAGTTCTTC. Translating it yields CASSSTWGLNYNEQFF.

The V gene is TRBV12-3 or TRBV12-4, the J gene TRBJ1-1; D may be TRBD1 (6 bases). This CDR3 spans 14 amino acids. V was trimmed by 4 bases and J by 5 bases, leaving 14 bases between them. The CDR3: CASSSRQVKTEAFF. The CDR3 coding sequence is TGTGCCAGCAGTTCGAGACAGGTAAAGACTGAAGCTTTCTTT.

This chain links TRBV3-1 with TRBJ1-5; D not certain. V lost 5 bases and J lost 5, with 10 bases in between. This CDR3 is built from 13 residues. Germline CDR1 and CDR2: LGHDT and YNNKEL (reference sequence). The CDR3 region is CASSARRDQPQHF. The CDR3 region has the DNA TGTGCCAGCAGCGCTCGACGGGATCAGCCCCAGCATTTT.